Below, 28 T cell receptor beta chains from the same sample are listed, as sequenced in a study of response to subunit inactivated influenza vaccine. TCRdb passed the RT-PCR reads through MiXCR, listing each CDR3 protein once. The data hold a few hundred thousand distinct CDR3 sequences, with 20% to 25% observed a single time. Sequenced here: PBMCs from blood, sampled about 20 months after vaccination. These receptor sequences come from a man aged 50 to 69 who received an inactivated influenza vaccine.

The CDR3 bases are TGTGCCAGCAGCTTAGCGGTCCTCTATGGCTACACCTTC. It encodes CASSLAVLYGYTF. This chain joins TRBV7-2 and TRBJ1-2; D unresolved. The V and J ends lost 0 bases and 4 bases respectively, with 6 bases between them. This CDR3 is 13 amino acids long. Germline CDR1 SGHTA, CDR2 FQGNSA.

This clonotype was seen a handful of times. The genes are TRBV3-1 and TRBJ2-7; D is undetermined. Germline assignment: CDR1 LGHDT and CDR2 YNNKEL (reference sequence). The CDR3 length is 13 residues. Trimming removed 0 bases at V and 3 bases at J, with 6 bases between. CDR3 DNA sequence: TGTGCCAGCAGCCAAGATCACTACTACGAGCAGTACTTC. It encodes CASSQDHYYEQYF.

The CDR3: CAISGASGHNEQFF. Written as DNA, the CDR3 is TGTGCCATCAGTGGGGCTAGCGGACACAATGAGCAGTTCTTC. The chain is built from TRBV10-3 and TRBJ2-1; 7 bases agree with TRBD2. Germline loops: CDR1 ENHRY, CDR2 SYGVKD. This CDR3 is 14 amino acids long. V gave up 4 bases and J gave up 5 bases; unmatched junction bases: 5.

Only a few counts were recorded for this clonotype. The genes are TRBV28 and TRBJ1-6; 9 nucleotides line up with TRBD1. The CDR3 totals 13 residues. In germline, CDR1 is MDHEN, CDR2 SYDVKM. Trimming at V came to 5 bases and at J to 13 bases, leaving 6 bases not matched to a gene. This CDR3 reads CASSLQGAVPLHF. CDR3 coding DNA: TGTGCCAGCAGTCTACAGGGGGCGGTTCCCCTCCACTTT.

The rearrangement links TRBV12-3 or TRBV12-4 to TRBJ2-1; D is unclear. The CDR3 consists of 13 residues. Between the trimmed V and J ends, which lost 7 bases and 6 bases, there was a span of 13 bases. CDR3 sequence reads: CASTTHGFNEQFF. The CDR3 DNA reads TGTGCCAGCACCACCCATGGGTTCAATGAGCAGTTCTTC.

V gene TRBV7-2 combines with J gene TRBJ1-6; perhaps TRBD1 as D (5 bases). The CDR3 sequence is 16 residues long. Trimming pared 1 base from V and 7 bases from J, leaving 14 bases between. Looked up from germline, CDR1 is SGHTA and CDR2 is FQGNSA. Written as DNA, the CDR3 is TGTGCCAGCAGCTTAGGGCTAGGGGTTCAAAATTCACCCCTCCACTTT. This translates into CASSLGLGVQNSPLHF.

The sample holds a few counts of this clonotype. V and J are TRBV10-3 and TRBJ2-1; unclear D gene. Trimming stripped 2 bases from V and 8 bases from J, with 19 bases between. The V gene's germline CDR1 is ENHRY and CDR2 SYGVKD. The CDR3 extends over 16 amino acids. CDR3 sequence: CAISEASVGLADEQFF. CDR3 bases: TGTGCCATCAGTGAGGCATCCGTGGGGTTAGCCGATGAGCAGTTCTTC.

In this sample, this clonotype turned up a few times. The V and J genes are TRBV5-1 and TRBJ1-1, with D uncertain. V dropped 4 bases and J dropped 1 base, with 5 bases sitting between them. The germline CDR1 and CDR2 sequences are SGHRS and YFSETQ. This CDR3 has 12 residues. This chain's CDR3 is CASSIENTEAFF. CDR3 nucleotide sequence: TGCGCCAGCAGCATCGAGAACACTGAAGCTTTCTTT.

The sample holds many counts of this clonotype. The chain employs TRBV9 and TRBJ2-2; 9 bases match TRBD2. Unmatched junction bases numbered 0, after V lost 5 bases and J lost 1 base. In germline, CDR1 is SGDLS, CDR2 YYNGEE. The CDR3 is made up of 14 amino acids. The CDR3 DNA reads TGTGCCAGCAGACTAGCGGGGAACACCGGGGAGCTGTTTTTT. This encodes CASRLAGNTGELFF.

This clonotype has more than one count but fewer than ten. The chain couples TRBV12-3 or TRBV12-4 to TRBJ1-2; a possible D gene is TRBD1 (5 bases). V dropped 7 bases and J dropped 7 bases, with 22 bases sitting between them. This CDR3 is built from 15 residues. CDR3 sequence (DNA): TGTGCCAGCACCAAGAGGGACGGCCTAATTGTTGGCTACACCTTC. Protein product: CASTKRDGLIVGYTF.

The rearrangement joins TRBV27 to TRBJ2-5; 11 nucleotides match TRBD2. V gave up 5 bases and J gave up 5 bases; unmatched junction bases: 16. CDR3 size: 18 residues. Per germline, CDR1 MNHEY and CDR2 SMNVEV (reference sequence). The CDR3: CASSRFHSTSGSLETQYF. DNA of the CDR3: TGTGCCAGCAGTCGCTTCCACTCAACTAGCGGGAGTTTGGAGACCCAGTACTTC.

V and J are TRBV20-1 and TRBJ1-5; D not resolved. V lost 0 bases and J 9 bases, leaving 15 bases between the germline ends. CDR1 is DFQATT and CDR2 is SNEGSKA in the germline V gene (reference sequence). CDR3 length: 14 amino acids. This CDR3 is CSARDIVGGGPQHF. In DNA form, the CDR3 reads TGCAGTGCTAGAGATATAGTGGGCGGAGGGCCCCAGCATTTT.

This clonotype was counted a few times. The chain joins TRBV2 to TRBJ2-7; D might be TRBD2 (6 bases). Germline CDR1 and CDR2: SNHLY and FYNNEI. Trimming took 4 bases from V and 4 from J, leaving 17 bases between them. This CDR3 is 15 amino acids long. In nucleotides, the CDR3 is TGTGCCAGCAGTGTCTGGGACGGGAGTGGTTACGAGCAGTACTTC. It is translated as CASSVWDGSGYEQYF.

V is TRBV6-2 or TRBV6-3 and J is TRBJ2-7; TRBD1 is a possible D gene (6 bases). Germline V gene lookup returns CDR1 MNHEY and CDR2 SVGEGT. The CDR3 runs 15 residues. V was cut by 2 bases and J by 7 bases, with 18 bases left in between. CDR3 in amino acids: CASSYPPGQLTEQYF. CDR3 in DNA: TGTGCCAGCAGTTACCCTCCGGGACAACTTACTGAGCAGTACTTC.

The chain combines TRBV18 with TRBJ2-1; D may be TRBD1 or TRBD2 (5 bases each). CDR1 is KGHSH and CDR2 is LQKENI in the germline V gene. The ends were cut back, 6 bases at V and 4 bases at J, with 10 bases in the middle. The CDR3 runs to 13 residues. This CDR3 is CASSGAGYNEQFF. For the CDR3, the DNA is TGTGCCAGCTCCGGGGCAGGGTACAATGAGCAGTTCTTC.

This rearrangement joins TRBV29-1 to TRBJ2-3; a possible D gene is TRBD1 (6 bases). The V end lost 5 bases, the J end lost 5 bases, and 17 bases lay between the germline ends. CDR3 length equals 14 residues. Germline assignment: CDR1 SQVTM and CDR2 ANQGSEA. CDR3 residues: CSVPRQVRQDTQYF. CDR3 nucleotide sequence: TGCAGCGTTCCTAGACAGGTTCGCCAAGATACGCAGTATTTT.

This clonotype occurred a few times. V is TRBV5-4 and J is TRBJ1-2, with 7 bases aligning to TRBD1. V trimming: 4 bases; J trimming: 4 bases; junction bases outside the gene matches: 4. Germline CDR1 SGHNT, CDR2 YYREEE (reference sequence). The CDR3 runs to 13 residues. The CDR3 nucleotides read TGTGCCAGCAGCGTGCCAGGGGGCTATGGCTACACCTTC. Amino acids: CASSVPGGYGYTF.

This clonotype was seen repeatedly, ten times or more. The chain is built from TRBV4-2 and TRBJ2-4; 7 bases align to TRBD2. The length of the CDR3 is 17 residues. The trim removed 0 bases at V and 0 bases at J, leaving 5 bases unmatched. The germline CDR1 and CDR2 sequences are LGHNA and YNFKEQ. This CDR3 is CASSQEAGGVAKNIQYF. The DNA for the CDR3 is TGTGCCAGCAGCCAAGAGGCTGGGGGGGTAGCCAAAAACATTCAGTACTTC.

This clonotype was seen repeatedly, ten times or more. The chain joins TRBV20-1 to TRBJ1-5; D ambiguous. V shed 0 bases and J shed 6 bases, with 9 bases lying between them. Germline lookup yields CDR1 DFQATT and CDR2 SNEGSKA (reference sequence). This CDR3 has 13 residues. CDR3 nucleotides: TGCAGTGCTAGAGACCCGCTGGGTCAGCCCCAGCATTTT. Protein sequence: CSARDPLGQPQHF.

This chain joins TRBV4-1 and TRBJ1-1, with 7 nucleotides matching TRBD1. Germline CDR1 is MGHRA and CDR2 is YSYEKL. Unmatched junction bases numbered 18, after V lost 3 bases and J lost 5 bases. This CDR3 region has 18 residues. This CDR3 reads CASSHLPRGGVMVTEAFF. CDR3 coding DNA: TGCGCCAGCAGCCACCTTCCCCGAGGGGGCGTAATGGTAACTGAAGCTTTCTTT.

The V and J genes are TRBV20-1 and TRBJ1-1; D may be TRBD1 (6 bases). V gave up 2 bases and J gave up 1 base, with 17 bases separating them. Germline values: CDR1 DFQATT, CDR2 SNEGSKA (reference sequence). The CDR3 totals 16 residues. The CDR3 DNA follows: TGCAGTGCTAGAACCTACACGGGGGCCGGGAACACTGAAGCTTTCTTT. It translates to CSARTYTGAGNTEAFF.

This clonotype has ten or more counts. The J gene is TRBJ2-4, the V gene TRBV5-6; the D is unclear. V was cut by 1 base and J by 0 bases, with 14 bases left in between. CDR3 size: 17 residues. CDR1 is SGHDT, CDR2 YYEEEE, per germline. The CDR3 here is CASSLSLSGLAKNIQYF. CDR3 in DNA: TGTGCCAGCAGCTTGTCGCTCTCGGGTTTAGCCAAAAACATTCAGTACTTC.

CDR3: CASSQSSGTTLRDEQFF. CDR3 sequence (DNA): TGCGCCAGCAGCCAAAGTTCCGGGACGACCCTCAGGGATGAGCAGTTCTTC. V usage is TRBV4-3 and J usage is TRBJ2-1, with D perhaps assigned TRBD1 or TRBD2 (5 bases each). Germline CDR1 and CDR2: LGHNA and YSLEER. V was cut by 2 bases and J by 8 bases, with 22 bases left in between. The CDR3 contains 17 residues.

The sample holds a few counts of this clonotype. The CDR3 spells CASSPDGLATYEQYF. The DNA of the CDR3 is TGTGCCAGCTCACCCGACGGCCTTGCGACCTACGAGCAGTACTTC. The genes are TRBV18 and TRBJ2-7; no reliable D call. Trimming left V 3 bases short and J 2 bases short, with 14 bases between. This CDR3 has 15 residues. The V gene's germline CDR1 is KGHSH and CDR2 LQKENI.

This clonotype was seen a few times. CDR3 region: CASSPTSPPSEAFF. The CDR3 DNA is TGTGCCAGCTCACCAACTTCCCCTCCTTCTGAAGCTTTCTTT. The chain couples TRBV18 to TRBJ1-1; D not certain. V was clipped by 2 bases and J by 6 bases, with 13 bases between them. This CDR3 comprises 14 residues. Germline V gives CDR1 KGHSH, CDR2 LQKENI.

This clonotype was seen a few times. V and J are TRBV29-1 and TRBJ2-7; either TRBD1 or TRBD2 may fit D (5 bases each). The V end lost 7 bases, the J end lost 2 bases, and 12 bases lay between the germline ends. The CDR3 spans 12 residues. Germline lookup yields CDR1 SQVTM and CDR2 ANQGSEA. The DNA of the CDR3 is TGCAGCGCCAGGGACGGACCCTACGAGCAGTACTTC. Its protein product is CSARDGPYEQYF.

V is TRBV12-3 or TRBV12-4 and J is TRBJ1-3; maybe TRBD1 (6 bases). With 6 bases removed from V and 2 bases from J, the gap between germline ends came to 8 bases. The length of the CDR3 is 13 residues. The CDR3 sequence: CASRSGAGNTIYF. CDR3 bases: TGTGCCAGCAGATCAGGGGCTGGAAACACCATATATTTT.

This chain joins TRBV12-3 or TRBV12-4 and TRBJ2-1, with 8 bases fitting TRBD2. The V segment lost 6 bases and the J segment 6 bases; nucleotides outside the gene matches: 13. The CDR3 contains 16 residues. The CDR3 loop is CASSRPREGVSNEQFF. The CDR3 DNA reads as TGTGCCAGCAGCCGTCCCCGGGAGGGAGTCTCCAATGAGCAGTTCTTC.